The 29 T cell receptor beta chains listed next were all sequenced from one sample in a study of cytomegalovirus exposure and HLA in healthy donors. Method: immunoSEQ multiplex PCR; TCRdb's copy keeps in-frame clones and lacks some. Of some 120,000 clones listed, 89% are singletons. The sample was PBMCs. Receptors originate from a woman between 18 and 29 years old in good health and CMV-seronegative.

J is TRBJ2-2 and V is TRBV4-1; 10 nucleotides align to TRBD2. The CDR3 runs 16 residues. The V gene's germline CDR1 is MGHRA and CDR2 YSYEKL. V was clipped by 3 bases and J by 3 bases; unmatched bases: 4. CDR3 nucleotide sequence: TGCGCCAGCAGCCAGGCAGCGGGAGGGTACACCGGGGAGCTGTTTTTT. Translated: CASSQAAGGYTGELFF.

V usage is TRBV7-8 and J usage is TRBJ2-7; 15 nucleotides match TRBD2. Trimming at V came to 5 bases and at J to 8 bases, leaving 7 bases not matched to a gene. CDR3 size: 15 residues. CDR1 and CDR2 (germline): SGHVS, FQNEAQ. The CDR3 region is CASSLQGLAGGQQYF. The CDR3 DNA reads TGTGCCAGCAGCCTACAGGGACTAGCGGGAGGCCAGCAGTACTTC.

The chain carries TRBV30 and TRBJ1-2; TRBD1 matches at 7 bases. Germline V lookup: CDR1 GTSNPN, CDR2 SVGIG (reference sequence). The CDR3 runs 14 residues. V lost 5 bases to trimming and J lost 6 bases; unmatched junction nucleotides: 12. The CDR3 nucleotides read TGTGCCTGGGGTAGAGGGACAGCCCGGGATGGCTACACCTTC. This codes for CAWGRGTARDGYTF.

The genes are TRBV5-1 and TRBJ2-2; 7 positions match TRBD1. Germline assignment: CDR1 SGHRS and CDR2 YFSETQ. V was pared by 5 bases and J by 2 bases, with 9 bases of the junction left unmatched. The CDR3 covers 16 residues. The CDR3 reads CASSTLGGANTGELFF. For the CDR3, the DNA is TGCGCCAGCAGTACTCTAGGGGGCGCAAACACCGGGGAGCTGTTTTTT.

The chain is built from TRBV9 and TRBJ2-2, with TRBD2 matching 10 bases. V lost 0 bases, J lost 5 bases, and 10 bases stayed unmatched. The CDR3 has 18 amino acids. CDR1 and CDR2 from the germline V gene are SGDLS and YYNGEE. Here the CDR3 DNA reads TGTGCCAGCAGCGTAGTTCCTAGCGGGAGATCGGGTACCGGGGAGCTGTTTTTT. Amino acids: CASSVVPSGRSGTGELFF.

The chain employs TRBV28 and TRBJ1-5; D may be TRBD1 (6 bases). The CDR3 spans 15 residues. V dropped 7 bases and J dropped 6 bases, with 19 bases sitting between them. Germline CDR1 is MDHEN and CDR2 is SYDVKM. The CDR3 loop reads CASTVSWGGGQPQHF. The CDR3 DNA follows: TGTGCCAGCACCGTCTCGTGGGGGGGCGGTCAGCCCCAGCATTTT.

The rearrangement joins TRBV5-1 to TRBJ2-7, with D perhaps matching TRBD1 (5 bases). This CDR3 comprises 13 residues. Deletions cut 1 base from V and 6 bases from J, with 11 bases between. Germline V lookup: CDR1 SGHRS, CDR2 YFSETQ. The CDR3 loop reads CASSLNRNGEQYF. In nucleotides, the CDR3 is TGCGCCAGCAGCTTGAACAGGAATGGCGAGCAGTACTTC.

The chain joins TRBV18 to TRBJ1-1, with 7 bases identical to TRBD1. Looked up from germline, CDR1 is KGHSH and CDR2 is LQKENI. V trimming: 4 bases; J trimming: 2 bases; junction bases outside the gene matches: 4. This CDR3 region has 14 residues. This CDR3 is CASSRQGYNTEAFF. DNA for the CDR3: TGTGCCAGCTCACGACAGGGCTACAACACTGAAGCTTTCTTT.

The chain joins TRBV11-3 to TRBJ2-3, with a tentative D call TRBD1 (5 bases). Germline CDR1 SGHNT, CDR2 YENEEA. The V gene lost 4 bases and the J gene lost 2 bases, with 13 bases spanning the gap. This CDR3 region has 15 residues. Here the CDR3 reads CASSSVQVTTDTQYF. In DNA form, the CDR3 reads TGTGCCAGCAGCTCGGTACAGGTGACCACAGATACGCAGTATTTT.

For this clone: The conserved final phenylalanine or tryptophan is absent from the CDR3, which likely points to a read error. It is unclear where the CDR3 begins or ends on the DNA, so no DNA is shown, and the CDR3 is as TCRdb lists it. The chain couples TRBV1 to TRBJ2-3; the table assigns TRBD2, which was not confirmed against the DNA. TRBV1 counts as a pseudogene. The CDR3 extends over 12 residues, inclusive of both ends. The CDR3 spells CTSSQDAIAGGM.

DNA of the CDR3: TGCGCCAGCAGCTTGGGGACTAGCGGTTTCGGGGACGAGCAGTACTTC. Amino acid sequence: CASSLGTSGFGDEQYF. The rearrangement links TRBV5-1 to TRBJ2-7; 10 nucleotides match TRBD2. Trimming removed 0 bases from V and 5 bases from J; junction bases left unmatched: 8. From germline, CDR1 is SGHRS and CDR2 YFSETQ. This CDR3 comprises 16 residues.

Here the CDR3 reads CASSLYVRTDRSGNTIYF. CDR3 DNA: TGTGCCAGCAGCTTGTATGTCAGGACAGACCGCTCTGGAAACACCATATATTTT. The V gene is TRBV5-8, the J gene TRBJ1-3; the D gene is possibly TRBD1 (6 bases). Trimming removed 1 base at V and 0 bases at J, with 17 bases between. The CDR3 spans 18 residues. In germline, CDR1 is SGHTS, CDR2 YDEGEE.

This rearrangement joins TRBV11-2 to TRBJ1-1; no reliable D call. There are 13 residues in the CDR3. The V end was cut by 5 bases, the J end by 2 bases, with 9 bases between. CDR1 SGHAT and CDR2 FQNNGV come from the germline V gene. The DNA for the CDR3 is TGTGCCAGCAGCCCCGCGGGAAACACTGAAGCTTTCTTT. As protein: CASSPAGNTEAFF.

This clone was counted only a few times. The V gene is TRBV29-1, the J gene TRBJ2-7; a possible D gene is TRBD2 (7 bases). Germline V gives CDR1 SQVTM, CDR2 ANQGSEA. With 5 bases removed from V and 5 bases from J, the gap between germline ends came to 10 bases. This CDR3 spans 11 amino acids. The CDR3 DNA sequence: TGCAGCGTTTCGGGGGGCCACGAGCAGTACTTC. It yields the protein CSVSGGHEQYF.

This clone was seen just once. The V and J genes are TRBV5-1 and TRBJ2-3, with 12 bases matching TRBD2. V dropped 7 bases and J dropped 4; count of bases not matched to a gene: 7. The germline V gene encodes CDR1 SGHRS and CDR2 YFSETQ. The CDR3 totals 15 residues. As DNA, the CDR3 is TGCGCCAGCTCTACTAGCGGGAGGATCGCAGATACGCAGTATTTT. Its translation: CASSTSGRIADTQYF.

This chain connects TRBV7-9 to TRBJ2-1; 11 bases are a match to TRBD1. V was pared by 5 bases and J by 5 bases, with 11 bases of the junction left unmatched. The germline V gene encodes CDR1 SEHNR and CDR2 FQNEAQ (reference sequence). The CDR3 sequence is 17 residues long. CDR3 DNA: TGTGCCAGCAGCCCCCGCCCGGACAGGGGGCGAGACAATGAGCAGTTCTTC. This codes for CASSPRPDRGRDNEQFF. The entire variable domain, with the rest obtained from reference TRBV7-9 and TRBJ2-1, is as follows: DTGVSQNPRHKITKRGQNVTFRCDPISEHNRLYWYRQTLGQGPEFLTYFQNEAQLEKSRLLSDRFSAERPKGSFSTLEIQRTEQGDSAMYLCASSPRPDRGRDNEQFFGPGTRLTVL.

The CDR3 nucleotides read TGTGCCAGCAGTCACGGACTAGCGGGCCGCACAGATACGCAGTATTTT. Translation gives CASSHGLAGRTDTQYF. The rearrangement uses TRBV25-1 and TRBJ2-3, with 11 bases lining up with TRBD2. There are 16 residues in the CDR3. Germline V gene sequence: CDR1 MGHDK, CDR2 SYGVNS. J lost 1 base, V lost 5 bases, and 5 bases had no gene match.

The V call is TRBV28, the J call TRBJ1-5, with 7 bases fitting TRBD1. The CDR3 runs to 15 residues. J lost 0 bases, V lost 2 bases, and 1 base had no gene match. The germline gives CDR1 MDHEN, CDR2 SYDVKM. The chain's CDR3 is CASSLRQGSNQPQHF. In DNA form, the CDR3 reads TGTGCCAGCAGTTTACGACAGGGTAGCAATCAGCCCCAGCATTTT.

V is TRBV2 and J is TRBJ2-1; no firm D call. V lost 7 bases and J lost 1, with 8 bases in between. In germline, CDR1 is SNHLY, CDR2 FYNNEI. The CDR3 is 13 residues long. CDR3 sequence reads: CASKIDSYNEQFF. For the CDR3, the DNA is TGTGCCAGCAAAATAGATTCCTACAATGAGCAGTTCTTC.

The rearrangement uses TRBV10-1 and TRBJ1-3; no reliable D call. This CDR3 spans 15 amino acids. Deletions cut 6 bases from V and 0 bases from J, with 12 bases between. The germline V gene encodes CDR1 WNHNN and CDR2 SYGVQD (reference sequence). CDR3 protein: CASSLKTASGNTIYF. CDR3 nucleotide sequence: TGCGCCAGCAGCCTAAAAACAGCCTCTGGAAACACCATATATTTT.

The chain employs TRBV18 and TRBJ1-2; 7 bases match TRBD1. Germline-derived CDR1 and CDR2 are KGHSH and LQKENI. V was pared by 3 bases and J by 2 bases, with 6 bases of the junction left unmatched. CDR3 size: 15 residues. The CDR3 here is CASSPLQGFNYGYTF. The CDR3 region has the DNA TGTGCCAGCTCACCTTTACAGGGGTTCAACTATGGCTACACCTTC.

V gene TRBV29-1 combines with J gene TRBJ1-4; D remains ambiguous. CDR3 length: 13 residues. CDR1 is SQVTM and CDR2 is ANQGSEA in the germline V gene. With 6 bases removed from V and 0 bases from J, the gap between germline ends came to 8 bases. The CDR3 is CSVEPATNEKLFF. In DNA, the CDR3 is TGCAGCGTGGAGCCCGCAACTAATGAAAAACTGTTTTTT.

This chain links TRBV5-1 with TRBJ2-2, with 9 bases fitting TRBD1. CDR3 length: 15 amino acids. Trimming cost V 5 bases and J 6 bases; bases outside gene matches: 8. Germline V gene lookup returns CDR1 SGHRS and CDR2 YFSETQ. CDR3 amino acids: CASSQDRGLAGELFF. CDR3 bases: TGCGCCAGCAGTCAGGACAGGGGATTGGCCGGGGAGCTGTTTTTT.

CDR3 residues: CASSESSGGYEQYF. The CDR3 region has the DNA TGTGCCAGCAGTGAGTCGTCGGGGGGCTACGAGCAGTACTTC. The gene calls are TRBV2 and TRBJ2-7; 7 bases are shared with TRBD2. The CDR3 consists of 14 residues. V lost 3 bases to trimming and J lost 3 bases; unmatched junction nucleotides: 5. CDR1 is SNHLY and CDR2 is FYNNEI in the germline V gene.

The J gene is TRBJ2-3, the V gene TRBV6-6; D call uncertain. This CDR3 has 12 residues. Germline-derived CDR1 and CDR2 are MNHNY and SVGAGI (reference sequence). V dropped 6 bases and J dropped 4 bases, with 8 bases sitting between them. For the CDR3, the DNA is TGTGCCAGCAGCCCCCTCCCAGATACGCAGTATTTT. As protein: CASSPLPDTQYF.

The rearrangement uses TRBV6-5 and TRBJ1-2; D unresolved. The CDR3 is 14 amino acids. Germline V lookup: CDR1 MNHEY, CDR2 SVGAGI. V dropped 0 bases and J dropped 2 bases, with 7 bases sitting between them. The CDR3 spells CASSYSGGNYGYTF. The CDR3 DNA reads TGTGCCAGCAGTTACTCAGGCGGGAACTATGGCTACACCTTC.

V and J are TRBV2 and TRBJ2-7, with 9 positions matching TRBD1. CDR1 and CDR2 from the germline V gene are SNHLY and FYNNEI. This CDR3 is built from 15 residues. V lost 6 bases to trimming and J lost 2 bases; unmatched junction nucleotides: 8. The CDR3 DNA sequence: TGTGCCAGCAGACCGGGACAGGGAAAAACCTACGAGCAGTACTTC. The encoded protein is CASRPGQGKTYEQYF.

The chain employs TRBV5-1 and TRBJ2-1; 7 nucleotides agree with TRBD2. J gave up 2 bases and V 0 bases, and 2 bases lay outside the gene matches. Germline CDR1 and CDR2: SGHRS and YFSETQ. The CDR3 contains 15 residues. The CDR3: CASSLVGGPYNEQFF. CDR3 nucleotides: TGCGCCAGCAGCTTGGTGGGAGGGCCCTACAATGAGCAGTTCTTC.

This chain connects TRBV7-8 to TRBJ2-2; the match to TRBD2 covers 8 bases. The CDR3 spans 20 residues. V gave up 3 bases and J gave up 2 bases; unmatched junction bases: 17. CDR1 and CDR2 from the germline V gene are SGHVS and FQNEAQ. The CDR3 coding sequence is TGTGCCAGCAGCTTTCCCTCACTCAAGGGCGGGAGGAGAAACACCGGGGAGCTGTTTTTT. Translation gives CASSFPSLKGGRRNTGELFF.